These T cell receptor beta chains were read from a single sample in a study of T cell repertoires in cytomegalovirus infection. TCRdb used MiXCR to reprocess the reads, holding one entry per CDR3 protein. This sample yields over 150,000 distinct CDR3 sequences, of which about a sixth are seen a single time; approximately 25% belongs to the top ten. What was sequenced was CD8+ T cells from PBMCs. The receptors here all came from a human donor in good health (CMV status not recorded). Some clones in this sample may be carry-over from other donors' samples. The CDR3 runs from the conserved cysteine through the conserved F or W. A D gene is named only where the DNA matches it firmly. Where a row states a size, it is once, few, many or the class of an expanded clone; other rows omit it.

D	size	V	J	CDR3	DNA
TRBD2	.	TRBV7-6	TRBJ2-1	CASSLAGGTLNEQFF	TGTGCCAGCAGTCTAGCGGGGGGGACTCTCAATGAGCAGTTCTTC
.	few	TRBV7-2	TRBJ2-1	CASSLEHGGLSYNEQFF	TGTGCCAGCAGCTTAGAGCACGGGGGCCTCTCCTACAATGAGCAGTTCTTC
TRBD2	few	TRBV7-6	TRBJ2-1	CASSLAGGDPTLSFF	TGTGCCAGCAGCTTAGCCGGGGGGGACCCCACTCTTTCGTTCTTC
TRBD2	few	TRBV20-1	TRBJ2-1	CSARELAASPLEFF	TGCAGTGCTAGAGAACTAGCGGCCTCGCCGCTGGAGTTCTTC
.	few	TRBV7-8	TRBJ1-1	CASSFFSGAMRAEAFF	TGTGCCAGCAGCTTTTTTTCAGGGGCGATGAGGGCTGAAGCTTTCTTT
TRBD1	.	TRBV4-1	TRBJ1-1	CASSQVYDRATEAFF	TGCGCCAGCAGCCAAGTTTACGACAGGGCGACTGAAGCTTTCTTT
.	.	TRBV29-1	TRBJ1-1	CSPYLGTEAFF	TGCAGCCCCTATTTGGGCACTGAAGCTTTCTTT
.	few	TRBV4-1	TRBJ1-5	CASSQDLGNQPQHF	TGCGCCAGCAGCCAAGATTTAGGGAATCAGCCCCAGCATTTT
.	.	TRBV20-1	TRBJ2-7	CSARDLGQPGQYEQYF	TGCAGTGCTAGAGATCTTGGGCAGCCGGGTCAATACGAGCAGTACTTC
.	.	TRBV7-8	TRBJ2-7	CASSEEPDYEQYF	TGTGCCAGCAGCGAGGAACCGGACTACGAGCAGTACTTC
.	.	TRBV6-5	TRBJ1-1	CASSYSDKMNTEAFF	TGTGCCAGCAGTTACTCGGACAAGATGAACACTGAAGCTTTCTTT
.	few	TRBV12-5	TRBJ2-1	CASGFGLDEQFF	TGTGCTAGTGGTTTCGGTCTAGATGAGCAGTTCTTC
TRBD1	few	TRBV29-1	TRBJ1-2	CSGTGDFGYTF	TGCAGCGGCACAGGGGATTTTGGCTACACCTTC
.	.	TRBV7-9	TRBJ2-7	CASSSPGSYSYEQYF	TGTGCCAGCAGCTCCCCCGGGTCATATTCCTACGAGCAGTACTTC
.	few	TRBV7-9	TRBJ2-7	CASSLDGNEQYF	TGTGCCAGCAGCTTAGATGGGAACGAGCAGTACTTC
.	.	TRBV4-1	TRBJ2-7	CASSQDRVGSYEQYF	TGCGCCAGCAGCCAAGATAGGGTGGGCTCCTACGAGCAGTACTTC
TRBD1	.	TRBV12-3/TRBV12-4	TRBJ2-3	CASPPTGVNTDTQYF	TGTGCCAGCCCACCCACAGGGGTGAACACAGATACGCAGTATTTT
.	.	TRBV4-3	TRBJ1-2	CASSRTVSSNYGYTF	TGCGCCAGCAGCCGGACAGTTTCATCCAACTATGGCTACACCTTC
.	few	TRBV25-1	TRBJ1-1	CASSGRGNTEAFF	TGTGCCAGCAGTGGTCGGGGGAACACTGAAGCTTTCTTT
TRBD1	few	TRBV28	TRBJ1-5	CASSSPTGQGDVGNQPQHF	TGTGCCAGCAGTTCCCCGACGGGACAGGGGGATGTAGGCAATCAGCCCCAGCATTTT
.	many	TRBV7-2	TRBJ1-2	CASSLKTNYYGYTF	TGTGCCAGCAGCTTGAAAACAAATTACTATGGCTACACCTTC
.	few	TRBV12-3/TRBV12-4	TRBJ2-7	CASSEGGLEQYF	TGTGCCAGCAGCGAGGGAGGATTAGAGCAGTACTTC
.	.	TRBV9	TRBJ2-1	CASTHDSYNEQFF	TGTGCCAGCACTCACGACTCCTACAATGAGCAGTTCTTC
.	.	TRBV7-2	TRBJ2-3	CASSYHRGWRYTDTQYF	TGTGCCAGCAGCTACCACCGCGGCTGGCGGTACACAGATACGCAGTATTTT
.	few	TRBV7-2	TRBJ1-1	CASRPEAFF	TGTGCCAGCAGACCTGAAGCTTTCTTT
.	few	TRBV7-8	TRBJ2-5	CASSPGSRETQYF	TGTGCCAGCAGCCCAGGGTCTCGGGAGACCCAGTACTTC
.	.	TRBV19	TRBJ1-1	CASSMDAGDDTEAFF	TGTGCCAGTAGTATGGATGCGGGGGATGACACTGAAGCTTTCTTT
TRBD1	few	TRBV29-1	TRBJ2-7	CSVVTGSSYEQYF	TGCAGCGTTGTGACAGGGTCCTCCTACGAGCAGTACTTC
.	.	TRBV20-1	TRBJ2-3	CSARPPGFEDTQYF	TGCAGTGCTAGACCTCCAGGTTTCGAAGATACGCAGTATTTT
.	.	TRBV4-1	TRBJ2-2	CASSQPGTGELFF	TGCGCCAGCAGCCAACCAGGGACCGGGGAGCTGTTTTTT
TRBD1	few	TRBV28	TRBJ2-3	CASSLGQGVRDTQYF	TGTGCCAGCAGTTTGGGCCAGGGGGTAAGGGATACGCAGTATTTT
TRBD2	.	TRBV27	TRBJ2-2	CASSLPSGGNTGELFF	TGTGCCAGCAGTTTGCCTAGCGGGGGGAACACCGGGGAGCTGTTTTTT
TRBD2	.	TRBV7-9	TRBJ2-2	CASSSPGLAANTGELFF	TGTGCCAGCAGCTCCCCGGGACTAGCGGCCAACACCGGGGAGCTGTTTTTT
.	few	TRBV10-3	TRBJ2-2	CAISESVGADTGELFF	TGTGCCATCAGTGAGTCGGTGGGGGCCGACACCGGGGAGCTGTTTTTT
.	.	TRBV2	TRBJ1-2	CASSEAPGLYGYTF	TGTGCCAGCAGTGAAGCCCCTGGACTCTATGGCTACACCTTC
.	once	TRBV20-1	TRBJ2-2	CSVRGWADTGELFF	TGCAGTGTGAGGGGCTGGGCGGACACCGGGGAGCTGTTTTTT
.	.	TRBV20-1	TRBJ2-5	CSAKPRAFQETQYF	TGCAGTGCAAAACCCAGGGCCTTCCAAGAGACCCAGTACTTC
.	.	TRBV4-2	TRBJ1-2	CASSQVLSQSYGYTF	TGTGCCAGCAGCCAAGTTCTATCCCAGTCCTATGGCTACACCTTC
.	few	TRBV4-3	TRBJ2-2	CASSQDIGLSLNTGELFF	TGCGCCAGCAGCCAAGATATCGGGCTGTCACTGAACACCGGGGAGCTGTTTTTT
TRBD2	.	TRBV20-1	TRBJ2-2	CSAPTSGGDGELFF	TGCAGTGCTCCTACTAGCGGGGGGGACGGGGAGCTGTTTTTT
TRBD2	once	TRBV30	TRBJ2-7	CAWSSGGSYEQYF	TGTGCCTGGAGTTCGGGGGGCTCCTACGAGCAGTACTTC
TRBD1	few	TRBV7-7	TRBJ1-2	CASSHGPLRDRVAGYTF	TGTGCTAGCAGCCATGGTCCCCTCCGGGACAGGGTGGCTGGCTACACCTTC
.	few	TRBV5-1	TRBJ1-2	CASSFESGADGYTF	TGCGCCAGCAGCTTTGAGTCAGGCGCGGATGGCTACACCTTC
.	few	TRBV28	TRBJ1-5	CASSEAYSQPQHF	TGTGCCAGCAGTGAGGCGTATAGTCAGCCCCAGCATTTT
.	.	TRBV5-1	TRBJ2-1	CASSLSTGTLYNEQFF	TGCGCCAGCAGCCTTTCGACCGGGACACTCTACAATGAGCAGTTCTTC
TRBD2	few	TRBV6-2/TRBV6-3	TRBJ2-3	CASSAGLEVRADTQYF	TGTGCCAGCAGCGCCGGACTAGAGGTCCGGGCAGATACGCAGTATTTT
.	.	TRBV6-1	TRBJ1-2	CASGEGGYGYTF	TGTGCCAGCGGCGAAGGGGGCTATGGCTACACCTTC
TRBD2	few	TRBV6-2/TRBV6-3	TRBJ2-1	CASSYPTSGGPNNEQFF	TGTGCCAGCAGTTACCCGACTAGCGGGGGGCCTAACAATGAGCAGTTCTTC
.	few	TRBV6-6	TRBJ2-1	CASSYSLLEQFF	TGTGCCAGCAGTTACTCGCTCCTAGAGCAGTTCTTC
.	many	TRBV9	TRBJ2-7	CASSEQGEGYEQYF	TGTGCCAGCAGCGAACAGGGAGAGGGGTACGAGCAGTACTTC
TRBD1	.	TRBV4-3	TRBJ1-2	CASSQDVGQDYGYTF	TGCGCCAGCAGCCAAGATGTCGGACAGGACTATGGCTACACCTTC
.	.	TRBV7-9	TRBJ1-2	CASSFPAGVNYGYTF	TGTGCCAGCAGCTTCCCCGCAGGGGTTAACTATGGCTACACCTTC
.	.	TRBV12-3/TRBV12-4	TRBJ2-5	CASSPVGGAGTQYF	TGTGCCAGCAGTCCCGTCGGAGGGGCCGGGACCCAGTACTTC